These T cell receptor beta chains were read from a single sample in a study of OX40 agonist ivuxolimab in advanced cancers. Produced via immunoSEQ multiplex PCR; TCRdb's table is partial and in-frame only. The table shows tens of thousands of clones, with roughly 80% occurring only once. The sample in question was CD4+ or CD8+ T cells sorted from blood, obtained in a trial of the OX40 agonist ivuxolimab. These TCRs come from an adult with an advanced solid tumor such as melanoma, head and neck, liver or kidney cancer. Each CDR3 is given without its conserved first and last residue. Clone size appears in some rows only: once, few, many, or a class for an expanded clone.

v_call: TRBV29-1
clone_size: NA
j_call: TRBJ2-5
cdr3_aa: SVTQGWGRETQY

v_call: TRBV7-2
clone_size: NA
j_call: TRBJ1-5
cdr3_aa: ASSSGHHLSNQPQH

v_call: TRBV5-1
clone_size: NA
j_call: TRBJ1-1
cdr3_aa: ACARDTFLDTEAF

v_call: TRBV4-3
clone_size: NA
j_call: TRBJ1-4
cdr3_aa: ASSQGWRAAYEKLF

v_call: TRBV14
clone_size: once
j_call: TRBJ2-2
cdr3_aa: ASSHLAGAGELF

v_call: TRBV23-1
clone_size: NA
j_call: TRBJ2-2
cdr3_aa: ASSQLPPPLWATSGRAHTGELF

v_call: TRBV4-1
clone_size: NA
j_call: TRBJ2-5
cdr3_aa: ASSVDRDRETQY

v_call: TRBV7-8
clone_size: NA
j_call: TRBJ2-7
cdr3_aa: ASSLRTKGGKQY

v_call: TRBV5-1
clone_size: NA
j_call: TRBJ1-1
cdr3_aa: ASSFGGGLNTEAF

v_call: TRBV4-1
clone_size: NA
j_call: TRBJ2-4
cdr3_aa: ASSQRTGEDIQY

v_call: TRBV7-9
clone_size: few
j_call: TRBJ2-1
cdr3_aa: ATSLAGGYNEQF

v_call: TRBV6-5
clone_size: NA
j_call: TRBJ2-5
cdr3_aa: ASPSRRRWQY

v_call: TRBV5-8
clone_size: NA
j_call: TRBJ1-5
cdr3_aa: ASSLGKGSDQPQH

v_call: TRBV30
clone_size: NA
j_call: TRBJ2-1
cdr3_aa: AGTGAISWGNEQF

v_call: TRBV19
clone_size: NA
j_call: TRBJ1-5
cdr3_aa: ASSIARQGYNQPQH

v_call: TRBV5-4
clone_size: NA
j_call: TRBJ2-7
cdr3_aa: ASSLAGNEQY

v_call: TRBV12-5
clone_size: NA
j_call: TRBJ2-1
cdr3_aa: ASGLLAGDSNEQF

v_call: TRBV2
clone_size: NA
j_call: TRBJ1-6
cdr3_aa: ASIREESPLH

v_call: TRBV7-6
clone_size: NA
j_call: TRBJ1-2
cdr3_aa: ASSPDSGYGYT

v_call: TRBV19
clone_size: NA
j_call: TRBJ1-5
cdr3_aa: ASSYPSSNQPQH

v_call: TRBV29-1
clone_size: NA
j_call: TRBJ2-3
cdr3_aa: SVEGTSDGTDTQY

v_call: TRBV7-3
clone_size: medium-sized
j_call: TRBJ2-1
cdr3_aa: ASRPTSGSYGEQF

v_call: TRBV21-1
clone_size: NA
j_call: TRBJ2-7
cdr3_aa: ASSKAADSYEQY

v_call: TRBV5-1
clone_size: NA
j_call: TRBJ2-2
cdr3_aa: ASKLLPGGNGELF